The 26 T cell receptor beta chains listed next were all sequenced from one sample in a study of spatial heterogeneity in lung cancer (dated by TCRdb to about 2019). Library generation was performed with 5' RACE. Sequenced on a NextSeq 500. TCRdb reprocessed the public reads (quality trimming at Q25 with fastp, clone calling with MiXCR) and kept in-frame beta chains. Rows with one shared CDR3 protein collapse into an entry with the most common genes and DNA. The sample includes 40,000 to 45,000 distinct CDR3 sequences, with about an eighth observed a single time. About 57% of the sample goes to the ten largest clones. Interpreted using the paper, the time point label stands for: sample taken at primary tumor resection. Without any cell sorting, TCR sequencing was performed on whole RNA extracted either from tumor and nontumor lung tissue or from cryopreserved PBMC samples. This specimen consisted of PBMCs, obtained at surgery. These receptors originate from a male donor with early-stage non-small cell lung cancer.

This clonotype has just a few counts. The chain carries TRBV7-8 and TRBJ2-7, with 8 positions matching TRBD2. Germline V lookup: CDR1 SGHVS, CDR2 FQNEAQ. This CDR3 comprises 15 residues. V shed 0 bases, J shed 4 bases, and the junction held 5 bases outside the gene matches. As DNA, the CDR3 is TGTGCCAGCAGCTTAGCGCGGGCTAGCGGGTACGAGCAGTACTTC. Protein: CASSLARASGYEQYF.

About this clonotype itself: Since a much larger clone is just one base distant, this may be a read error. The rearrangement joins TRBV29-1 to TRBJ2-5; tentatively, D is TRBD2 (5 bases). The V end was cut by 4 bases, the J end by 2 bases, with 11 bases between. The CDR3 runs to 13 residues. Germline CDR1 and CDR2: SQVTM and ANQGSEA. The CDR3 protein is CSVGGPEQETQYF. Written as DNA, the CDR3 is TGCAGCGTTGGAGGGCCAGAACAAGAGACCCAGTACTTC.

The chain is built from TRBV28 and TRBJ1-2, with 7 nucleotides matching TRBD1. This CDR3 has 17 amino acids. Germline values: CDR1 MDHEN, CDR2 SYDVKM. J lost 0 bases, V lost 11 bases, and 18 bases had no gene match. The CDR3 protein is CAHYSGQAQLANYGYTF. CDR3 DNA sequence: TGTGCCCACTATAGCGGACAGGCACAGTTAGCTAACTATGGCTACACCTTC.

The sample holds many counts of this clonotype. The chain recombines TRBV5-5 with TRBJ2-3; 10 bases fit TRBD2. J gave up 0 bases and V 4 bases, and 2 bases lay outside the gene matches. The germline CDR1 and CDR2 sequences are SGHKS and YYEKEE (reference sequence). This CDR3 contains 15 residues. CDR3 amino acids: CASSGLAASTDTQYF. CDR3 nucleotides: TGTGCCAGCAGCGGACTAGCGGCTAGCACAGATACGCAGTATTTT.

This clonotype came up many times. CDR3 amino acids: CASTTYDYRAHEQYF. The CDR3 DNA reads TGTGCCAGCACCACTTATGACTACAGGGCCCACGAGCAGTACTTC. The chain carries TRBV5-6 and TRBJ2-7, with D possibly TRBD1 on 6 matching bases. Germline V CDR1 and CDR2: SGHDT, YYEEEE. This CDR3 is 15 amino acids long. Trimming cost V 6 bases and J 5 bases, with 21 bases left between them.

Only a few counts were recorded for this clonotype. The gene calls are TRBV29-1 and TRBJ2-2, with TRBD2 as a possible D gene (6 bases). The V end lost 7 bases, the J end lost 2 bases, and 11 bases lay between the germline ends. CDR1 is SQVTM, CDR2 ANQGSEA, per germline. CDR3 size: 13 residues. CDR3 coding DNA: TGCAGCGCCAAGACTAGTAACACCGGGGAGCTGTTTTTT. Translated: CSAKTSNTGELFF.

The chain links TRBV7-6 to TRBJ2-7, with D perhaps being TRBD1 or TRBD2 (5 bases each). The V and J ends lost 5 bases and 9 bases respectively, with 14 bases between them. The CDR3 runs to 12 residues. The germline V gene encodes CDR1 SGHVS and CDR2 FNYEAQ. The CDR3 DNA follows: TGTGCCAGCAGCCCTGGGGGTGGCGTGCAGTACTTC. It encodes CASSPGGGVQYF.

This clonotype appeared a few times. V and J are TRBV4-1 and TRBJ1-1; D gene uncertain. This CDR3 comprises 15 residues. In germline, CDR1 is MGHRA, CDR2 YSYEKL. The V end lost 4 bases, the J end lost 1 base, and 13 bases lay between the germline ends. CDR3 protein: CASSLAGPTNTEAFF. For the CDR3, the DNA is TGCGCCAGCAGCCTCGCCGGGCCGACGAACACTGAAGCTTTCTTT.

Many counts were recorded for this clonotype. V usage is TRBV29-1 and J usage is TRBJ1-1; D unresolved. Germline CDR1 and CDR2: SQVTM and ANQGSEA. The CDR3 is 13 residues long. Trimming left V 6 bases short and J 5 bases short, with 16 bases between. The CDR3 reads CSVGILAGTEAFF. The DNA for the CDR3 is TGCAGCGTGGGAATTTTGGCGGGGACTGAAGCTTTCTTT. The complete variable domain, with remaining parts taken from reference TRBV29-1 and TRBJ1-1, reads SAVISQKPSRDICQRGTSLTIQCQVDSQVTMMFWYRQQPGQSLTLIATANQGSEATYESGFVIDKFPISRPNLTFSTLTVSNMSPEDSSIYLCSVGILAGTEAFFGQGTRLTVV.

The rearrangement links TRBV6-1 to TRBJ1-1; D is possibly TRBD1 (5 bases). V shed 3 bases and J shed 6 bases, with 8 bases lying between them. Germline V gene sequence: CDR1 MNHNS, CDR2 SASEGT. CDR3 length: 12 amino acids. As DNA, the CDR3 is TGTGCCAGCAGTGAGACAGCCCCTGAAGCTTTCTTT. Its protein product is CASSETAPEAFF.

V is TRBV19 and J is TRBJ1-1; D is unresolved. Germline-derived CDR1 and CDR2 are LNHDA and SQIVND (reference sequence). V lost 3 bases to trimming and J lost 1 base, with 15 bases between them. This CDR3 contains 16 residues. CDR3 coding DNA: TGTGCCAGTAGTATCCGACTGGTGGTAGGGAACACTGAAGCTTTCTTT. Translated: CASSIRLVVGNTEAFF.

This clonotype was seen ten or more times. The chain joins TRBV4-1 to TRBJ2-1; D is ambiguous. CDR3 length: 11 residues. CDR1 and CDR2 from the germline V gene are MGHRA and YSYEKL. Trimming removed 8 bases from V and 10 bases from J, with 12 bases in between. CDR3 nucleotides: TGCGCCAGCCGAAGTGGACGCGAGCAGTTCTTC. This encodes CASRSGREQFF.

This clonotype has just one count. The rearrangement joins TRBV12-3 or TRBV12-4 to TRBJ2-1; D is uncertain. V shed 5 bases and J shed 0 bases, with 11 bases lying between them. The CDR3 runs 15 residues. CDR3 protein: CASSVTRSSYNEQFF. As DNA, the CDR3 is TGTGCCAGCAGTGTGACTCGAAGCTCCTACAATGAGCAGTTCTTC.

This clonotype was counted at least ten times. The V call is TRBV9, the J call TRBJ1-4; 9 bases match TRBD1. J gave up 4 bases and V 0 bases, and 4 bases lay outside the gene matches. CDR3 length: 16 amino acids. Per the germline V gene, CDR1 is SGDLS and CDR2 is YYNGEE. The CDR3: CASSVAETGGNEKLFF. The CDR3 DNA reads as TGTGCCAGCAGCGTAGCTGAGACAGGGGGTAATGAAAAACTGTTTTTT.

The table lists this clonotype with many counts. The chain employs TRBV2 and TRBJ2-1, with 7 bases that match TRBD2. The CDR3 runs 13 residues. The germline V gene encodes CDR1 SNHLY and CDR2 FYNNEI. The J segment lost 5 bases and the V segment lost 10 bases, leaving 8 bases of the junction unmatched. The DNA of the CDR3 is TGTGCCACCCGCCGGGACTACAACAATGAGCAGTTCTTC. It encodes CATRRDYNNEQFF.

This clonotype came up many times. The chain has TRBV4-3 and TRBJ2-7; 9 bases are a match to TRBD1. The V segment lost 4 bases and the J segment 4 bases; nucleotides outside the gene matches: 5. This CDR3 is 14 amino acids long. Germline values: CDR1 LGHNA, CDR2 YSLEER. The CDR3 coding sequence is TGCGCCAGCAGCCCGGGACAGGGTCGTTACGAGCAGTACTTC. It specifies CASSPGQGRYEQYF.

This clonotype came up many times. The chain is built from TRBV10-2 and TRBJ2-2, with 9 bases that match TRBD2. V was clipped by 6 bases and J by 5 bases; unmatched bases: 10. The CDR3 has 16 amino acids. Per the germline V gene, CDR1 is WSHSY and CDR2 is SAAADI. The CDR3 reads CASRSLSGSGTGELFF. The CDR3 DNA follows: TGCGCCAGCAGGAGCCTTAGCGGGAGTGGAACCGGGGAGCTGTTTTTT.

This clonotype was recorded a few times. The chain couples TRBV7-2 to TRBJ1-3, with TRBD1 matching 8 bases. CDR1 and CDR2 from the germline V gene are SGHTA and FQGNSA. This CDR3 is 13 amino acids long. The V and J ends lost 8 bases and 4 bases, in that order; junction bases with no gene match: 4. CDR3 amino acids: CASQGAGGNTIYF. The DNA of the CDR3 is TGTGCCAGCCAGGGGGCCGGAGGAAACACCATATATTTT. The complete variable domain, with remaining parts taken from reference TRBV7-2 and TRBJ1-3, reads GAGVSQSPSNKVTEKGKDVELRCDPISGHTALYWYRQSLGQGLEFLIYFQGNSAPDKSGLPSDRFSAERTGGSVSTLTIQRTQQEDSAVYLCASQGAGGNTIYFGEGSWLTVV.

There are many counts of this clonotype. The chain recombines TRBV28 with TRBJ1-2; the D gene is possibly TRBD1 (6 bases). The CDR3 loop spans 13 amino acids. Trimming shortened V by 6 bases and J by 2 bases, and 10 bases separated the two germline ends. From germline, CDR1 is MDHEN and CDR2 SYDVKM. CDR3 DNA: TGTGCCAGCAGCCCCGACAGGAACTATGGCTACACCTTC. Protein sequence: CASSPDRNYGYTF.

The chain employs TRBV20-1 and TRBJ2-4; D unclear. The ends were cut back, 0 bases at V and 5 bases at J, with 17 bases in the middle. The CDR3 sequence is 16 residues long. Germline V gene data show CDR1 as DFQATT and CDR2 as SNEGSKA (reference sequence). Here the CDR3 reads CSARDVARTTENIQYF. The CDR3 coding sequence is TGCAGTGCTAGAGATGTGGCGAGGACGACCGAAAACATTCAGTACTTC.

The rearrangement links TRBV5-1 to TRBJ1-6, with 8 bases fitting TRBD1. V lost 3 bases and J lost 9; bases outside the gene matches: 5. Germline assignment: CDR1 SGHRS and CDR2 YFSETQ. This CDR3 contains 14 residues. DNA for the CDR3: TGCGCCAGCAGCTCTGGACAGGGAGGTTCACCCCTCCACTTT. It translates to CASSSGQGGSPLHF.

The chain uses TRBV20-1 and TRBJ2-1; a possible D gene is TRBD2 (6 bases). The CDR3 runs to 16 residues. Per the germline V gene, CDR1 is DFQATT and CDR2 is SNEGSKA (reference sequence). The ends were cut back, 5 bases at V and 2 bases at J, with 19 bases in the middle. CDR3: CSAGGTLGVTYNEQFF. In DNA form, the CDR3 reads TGCAGTGCTGGGGGGACTTTAGGAGTAACCTACAATGAGCAGTTCTTC.

This chain connects TRBV25-1 to TRBJ2-7, with no clear D. CDR1 and CDR2 from the germline V gene are MGHDK and SYGVNS. This CDR3 has 11 residues. Trimming shortened V by 6 bases and J by 2 bases, and 5 bases separated the two germline ends. CDR3 DNA sequence: TGTGCCAGCAGGACCCCCTACGAGCAGTACTTC. This translates into CASRTPYEQYF.

This clonotype was counted a few times. The V gene is TRBV7-3, the J gene TRBJ2-2; TRBD2 is a possible D gene (6 bases). CDR1 and CDR2 (germline): SGHTA, FQGTGA. This CDR3 spans 15 amino acids. Deletions cut 6 bases from V and 1 base from J, with 12 bases between. The CDR3 DNA follows: TGTGCCAGCAGGCGCGACGGGGGGAACACCGGGGAGCTGTTTTTT. Protein sequence: CASRRDGGNTGELFF.

A few counts support this clonotype. The chain combines TRBV3-1 with TRBJ1-2; the D gene is possibly TRBD1 (5 bases). The CDR3 has 13 residues. Germline CDR1 LGHDT, CDR2 YNNKEL (reference sequence). Trimming pared 1 base from V and 7 bases from J, leaving 10 bases between. In DNA form, the CDR3 reads TGTGCCAGCAGCCAAGTGGGGGGTGGTGGCTACACCTTC. Translated, it gives CASSQVGGGGYTF.

The genes are TRBV7-9 and TRBJ1-4; 7 positions match TRBD1. From germline, CDR1 is SEHNR and CDR2 FQNEAQ (reference sequence). With V trimmed by 4 bases and J by 4 bases, 9 bases remained unmatched. This CDR3 region has 16 residues. In DNA form, the CDR3 reads TGTGCCAGCAGCTCTTCTCGGACAGGCGGTAATGAAAAACTGTTTTTT. It specifies CASSSSRTGGNEKLFF. Supplemented by reference TRBV7-9 and TRBJ1-4, the full variable domain reads DTGVSQNPRHKITKRGQNVTFRCDPISEHNRLYWYRQTLGQGPEFLTYFQNEAQLEKSRLLSDRFSAERPKGSFSTLEIQRTEQGDSAMYLCASSSSRTGGNEKLFFGSGTQLSVL.